Listed here are 24 T cell receptor beta chains from one sample, sequenced in a study of T cells in Graves' hyperthyroidism and ophthalmopathy. Amplification targeted TCR beta CDR3 regions from RNA transcripts. HTBI primers drove first-round RT-PCR of the TCR CDR3. TCRdb re-analysed the multiplex PCR reads in MiXCR, keeping a single row per CDR3 protein. Of fewer than 750,000 distinct CDR3 sequences listed, approximately 14% are singletons. The sample taken for sequencing was blood. The receptors were sampled from a woman aged 40 to 49 with Graves' ophthalmopathy.

This clonotype was counted many times. J is TRBJ2-7 and V is TRBV11-2; 7 nucleotides line up with TRBD1. The CDR3 loop spans 15 amino acids. V trimming: 5 bases; J trimming: 2 bases; junction bases outside the gene matches: 9. Looked up from germline, CDR1 is SGHAT and CDR2 is FQNNGV. CDR3 DNA sequence: TGTGCCAGCAGCACTGACAGGGAACCAACCTACGAGCAGTACTTC. It encodes CASSTDREPTYEQYF.

The sample holds many counts of this clonotype. The chain employs TRBV24-1 and TRBJ2-5; 12 bases line up with TRBD2. V lost 4 bases, J lost 2 bases, and 4 bases stayed unmatched. CDR3 length: 16 amino acids. Germline CDR1 is KGHDR and CDR2 is SFDVKD. This chain's CDR3 is CATSDAGLAGQETQYF. The CDR3 DNA reads as TGTGCCACCAGTGACGCTGGACTAGCGGGACAAGAGACCCAGTACTTC.

The V gene is TRBV19, the J gene TRBJ2-7, with D tentatively TRBD2 (5 bases). V was pared by 6 bases and J by 5 bases, with 17 bases between. Germline V CDR1 and CDR2: LNHDA, SQIVND (reference sequence). The CDR3 runs 14 residues. This chain's CDR3 is CASSELTTGNEQYF. The CDR3 nucleotides are TGTGCCAGTAGCGAGCTCACGACGGGGAACGAGCAGTACTTC.

The chain has TRBV11-2 and TRBJ2-2; D is possibly TRBD1 (5 bases). CDR3 length: 14 residues. The V end was cut by 9 bases, the J end by 2 bases, with 13 bases between. CDR1 is SGHAT and CDR2 is FQNNGV in the germline V gene. The CDR3 coding sequence is TGTGCCAGTCCCCGTGGGGCCAACACCGGGGAGCTGTTTTTT. Amino acids: CASPRGANTGELFF.

This clonotype was found many times. This sequence joins TRBV6-2 or TRBV6-3 and TRBJ2-4; no clear D. Germline CDR1 reads MNHEY; CDR2 reads SVGEGT. This CDR3 is built from 13 residues. Trimming stripped 0 bases from V and 5 bases from J, with 5 bases between. CDR3 protein: CASSYSTQNIQYF. DNA of the CDR3: TGTGCCAGCAGTTACTCTACCCAAAACATTCAGTACTTC.

This clonotype turned up a few times. The chain employs TRBV6-5 and TRBJ1-2; 7 bases are shared with TRBD1. The CDR3 covers 12 residues. CDR1 and CDR2 (germline): MNHEY, SVGAGI. V lost 4 bases and J lost 10; bases outside the gene matches: 6. CDR3: CASSSDRALYTF. The CDR3 nucleotides are TGTGCCAGCAGTTCAGACAGGGCCCTCTACACCTTC.

This chain joins TRBV10-2 and TRBJ2-7; D remains ambiguous. With 7 bases removed from V and 0 bases from J, the gap between germline ends came to 10 bases. CDR1 is WSHSY and CDR2 is SAAADI in the germline V gene. The CDR3 runs 13 residues. The CDR3 sequence is CASTEGFSYEQYF. DNA for the CDR3: TGCGCCAGCACCGAAGGATTCTCCTACGAGCAGTACTTC.

The sample holds many counts of this clonotype. The chain has TRBV9 and TRBJ2-7; 9 nucleotides align to TRBD1. Trimming at V came to 0 bases and at J to 12 bases, leaving 13 bases not matched to a gene. The CDR3 totals 15 residues. The V gene's germline CDR1 is SGDLS and CDR2 YYNGEE. The CDR3 nucleotides read TGTGCCAGCAGCGTAGGGGGACAGGGAAGTTCATGGTTGTACTTC. As protein: CASSVGGQGSSWLYF.

The chain carries TRBV12-3 or TRBV12-4 and TRBJ2-2, with D possibly matching TRBD2 (6 bases). The V end lost 3 bases, the J end lost 6 bases, and 14 bases lay between the germline ends. The CDR3 is 15 amino acids. The CDR3: CASSLRGLGAGELFF. In DNA, the CDR3 is TGTGCCAGCAGTTTGCGGGGACTTGGGGCCGGGGAGCTGTTTTTT.

This clonotype has a count of ten or more. This chain joins TRBV27 and TRBJ2-2; no clear D. From germline, CDR1 is MNHEY and CDR2 SMNVEV (reference sequence). The V end lost 3 bases, the J end lost 0 bases, and 5 bases lay between the germline ends. The length of the CDR3 is 14 residues. The CDR3 DNA sequence: TGTGCCAGCAGTTTCTCTGCGAACACCGGGGAGCTGTTTTTT. As protein: CASSFSANTGELFF.

This clonotype showed up many times. This sequence joins TRBV6-1 and TRBJ2-5, with 16 bases aligning to TRBD2. The junction had 11 bases not matched to a gene; V was cut back by 5 bases and J by 5 bases. The CDR3 is 18 amino acids. Germline assignment: CDR1 MNHNS and CDR2 SASEGT. The chain's CDR3 is CASSRGLAGGPSWETQYF. CDR3 in DNA: TGTGCCAGCAGTCGGGGACTAGCGGGAGGGCCCTCTTGGGAGACCCAGTACTTC.

The rearrangement joins TRBV15 to TRBJ2-7, with 9 bases matching TRBD1. Germline lookup yields CDR1 LNHNV and CDR2 YYDKDF (reference sequence). The J segment lost 5 bases and the V segment lost 5 bases, leaving 4 bases of the junction unmatched. CDR3 length: 13 amino acids. The CDR3 loop reads CATSWDRANEQYF. DNA for the CDR3: TGTGCCACCAGCTGGGACAGGGCAAACGAGCAGTACTTC.

In this sample, this clonotype turned up many times. CDR3 nucleotide sequence: TGTGCCAGCAGAAGAGGACAGGCCACTGAAGCTTTCTTT. As protein: CASRRGQATEAFF. The rearrangement joins TRBV6-5 to TRBJ1-1, with 7 nucleotides matching TRBD1. Germline CDR1 is MNHEY and CDR2 is SVGAGI. V trimming: 6 bases; J trimming: 4 bases; junction bases outside the gene matches: 5. The CDR3 loop spans 13 amino acids.

This clonotype was counted a few times. CDR3 coding DNA: TGCGCCAGCAGCCAAGATGGCGGAAAAGGGGCCTACGAGCAGTACTTC. Translated: CASSQDGGKGAYEQYF. The rearrangement joins TRBV4-1 to TRBJ2-7; possibly TRBD1 for D (5 bases). The CDR3 loop spans 16 amino acids. With 0 bases removed from V and 2 bases from J, the gap between germline ends came to 14 bases. CDR1 and CDR2 (germline): MGHRA, YSYEKL.

This clonotype was counted at least ten times. The chain uses TRBV12-3 or TRBV12-4 and TRBJ2-2, with D unresolved. CDR3 length: 11 amino acids. Trimming took 7 bases from V and 6 from J, leaving 6 bases between them. CDR3 protein: CASTISGELFF. In DNA form, the CDR3 reads TGTGCCAGCACCATATCCGGGGAGCTGTTTTTT.

This clonotype was seen repeatedly, ten times or more. The V call is TRBV5-1, the J call TRBJ1-1; 10 bases fit TRBD1. The CDR3 has 13 amino acids. V shed 3 bases, J shed 6 bases, and the junction held 2 bases outside the gene matches. The V gene's germline CDR1 is SGHRS and CDR2 YFSETQ. For the CDR3, the DNA is TGCGCCAGCAGCTCGGGGACAGGGGCTGAAGCTTTCTTT. It specifies CASSSGTGAEAFF. The full variable domain, in which reference TRBV5-1 and TRBJ1-1 provide the parts outside the CDR3, is KAGVTQTPRYLIKTRGQQVTLSCSPISGHRSVSWYQQTPGQGLQFLFEYFSETQRNKGNFPGRFSGRQFSNSRSEMNVSTLELGDSALYLCASSSGTGAEAFFGQGTRLTVV.

This clonotype was observed a few times. The chain is built from TRBV2 and TRBJ2-2; D gene unclear. Germline CDR1 is SNHLY and CDR2 is FYNNEI. V was trimmed by 7 bases and J by 1 base, leaving 10 bases between them. The CDR3 has 14 amino acids. This chain's CDR3 is CASNPGQNTGELFF. The DNA for the CDR3 is TGTGCCAGCAACCCGGGCCAGAACACCGGGGAGCTGTTTTTT.

This clonotype was recorded at least ten times. The J gene is TRBJ2-7, the V gene TRBV7-2, with unresolved D. Trimming shortened V by 0 bases and J by 4 bases, and 7 bases separated the two germline ends. From germline, CDR1 is SGHTA and CDR2 FQGNSA. The length of the CDR3 is 13 residues. The CDR3 bases are TGTGCCAGCAGCTTAGCGATCGAATACGAGCAGTACTTC. Encoded protein: CASSLAIEYEQYF.

This clonotype was seen at least ten times. This CDR3 reads CASSLGLSTKQETQYF. Written as DNA, the CDR3 is TGTGCCAGCAGCCTGGGCCTTTCTACCAAACAAGAGACCCAGTACTTC. The chain employs TRBV5-5 and TRBJ2-5; D gene unclear. Trimming cost V 4 bases and J 2 bases, with 18 bases left between them. Germline CDR1 reads SGHKS; CDR2 reads YYEKEE (reference sequence). The CDR3 sequence is 16 residues long.

This clonotype showed up many times. The CDR3 nucleotides are TGTGCCAGCCAAGGGGGGGGCGGCCAGCCCCAGCATTTT. It yields the protein CASQGGGGQPQHF. The chain uses TRBV25-1 and TRBJ1-5; perhaps TRBD1 as D (6 bases). The length of the CDR3 is 13 residues. Trimming stripped 8 bases from V and 7 bases from J, with 15 bases between. Germline CDR1 reads MGHDK; CDR2 reads SYGVNS. Looking up the rest from reference TRBV25-1 and TRBJ1-5 gives the full variable domain: EADIYQTPRYLVIGTGKKITLECSQTMGHDKMYWYQQDPGMELHLIHYSYGVNSTEKGDLSSESTVSRIRTEHFPLTLESARPSHTSQYLCASQGGGGQPQHFGDGTRLSIL.

This clonotype has a count of ten or more. This chain connects TRBV5-1 to TRBJ1-1, with a possible D match to TRBD1 (5 bases). The CDR3 has 15 residues. V was clipped by 0 bases and J by 1 base, with 10 bases between them. CDR1 and CDR2 from the germline V gene are SGHRS and YFSETQ. The DNA for the CDR3 is TGCGCCAGCAGCTTGGAGGCAGGGACGAACACTGAAGCTTTCTTT. It codes for CASSLEAGTNTEAFF.

The chain joins TRBV3-1 to TRBJ1-1; D remains ambiguous. Germline V gene data show CDR1 as LGHDT and CDR2 as YNNKEL (reference sequence). Trimming cost V 1 base and J 7 bases, with 13 bases left between them. The CDR3 spans 14 residues. The CDR3 region is CASSQGVWLYEAFF. CDR3 DNA sequence: TGTGCCAGCAGCCAAGGAGTGTGGCTTTATGAAGCTTTCTTT.

Regarding this clonotype: A much larger clone lies one base from this, so it may be a read error. The rearrangement links TRBV19 to TRBJ1-2; 8 bases fit TRBD1. CDR1 and CDR2 (germline): LNHDA, SQIVND (reference sequence). J gave up 9 bases and V 7 bases, and 7 bases lay outside the gene matches. The CDR3 covers 12 residues. Here the CDR3 DNA reads TGTGCCAGTACCCCGACAGGGGCTAGCTACACCTTC. Translated, it gives CASTPTGASYTF. The full variable domain, its missing parts supplied by reference TRBV19 and TRBJ1-2, is DGGITQSPKYLFRKEGQNVTLSCEQNLNHDAMYWYRQDPGQGLRLIYYSQIVNDFQKGDIAEGYSVSREKKESFPLTVTSAQKNPTAFYLCASTPTGASYTFGSGTRLTVV.

This clonotype was counted many times. The chain couples TRBV20-1 to TRBJ2-7, with 13 bases lining up with TRBD2. CDR3 size: 15 residues. V shed 4 bases, J shed 4 bases, and the junction held 7 bases outside the gene matches. CDR1 DFQATT and CDR2 SNEGSKA come from the germline V gene (reference sequence). CDR3 coding DNA: TGCAGTGCTATTTTCGGACTAGCGGGAGTATACGAGCAGTACTTC. Translated, it gives CSAIFGLAGVYEQYF.